This TCR beta chain stems from a study of shared clonotypes between healthy human individuals. Broader study findings: Generally, naive subsets came out with larger estimated richness than memory subsets.

Looked up from germline, CDR1 is MDHEN and CDR2 is SYDVKM. With 6 bases clipped from V and 8 bases from J, the junction kept 10 bases outside the gene matches. This CDR3 has 15 amino acids. Profiled with immunoSEQ multiplex PCR; TCRdb holds only in-frame clones, not every one. The table includes about 590,000 clones, roughly 96% detected once. CD8 cells classed as naive were CD45RO-negative and positively selected for CCR7, excluding terminally differentiated effector memory CD45RA+ cells. A note on this clone: What it binds is not known.

The source material was naive CD8+ T cells sorted from blood. The gene calls are TRBV28 and TRBJ2-2; 9 positions agree with TRBD1. The TCR comes from a woman aged 25 to 39 in good health. CDR3 in DNA: TGTGCCAGCAGGCTGACAGGGGGTCCGGGAGGGGAGCTGTTTTTT. It specifies CASRLTGGPGGELFF.